This T cell receptor beta chain was profiled in a study of cytomegalovirus exposure and HLA in healthy donors. The study's findings and limits: A missense DCLRE1C variant was associated with V- and J-gene trimming of TCR beta chains in a later analysis, and an independent cohort replicated the association.

In the PCR, 60 Vbeta and 13 Jbeta primers were used. Sequencing was performed with immunoSEQ multiplex PCR; in TCRdb, only in-frame clones are kept and a portion is missing. The table has about 140,000 clones, roughly 79% seen once. V was trimmed by 4 bases and J by 2 bases, leaving 9 bases between them. Germline CDR1 SGHTA, CDR2 FQGNSA. CDR3 length: 13 amino acids. With regard to this clone: Antigen unknown.

The specimen sequenced was PBMCs. The origin of this receptor is a woman in her forties in good health and CMV-seronegative. V gene TRBV7-2 combines with J gene TRBJ2-7; D call uncertain. The CDR3 sequence is CASSSGLTYEQYF. The CDR3 DNA follows: TGTGCCAGCAGCTCGGGTCTCACCTACGAGCAGTACTTC.